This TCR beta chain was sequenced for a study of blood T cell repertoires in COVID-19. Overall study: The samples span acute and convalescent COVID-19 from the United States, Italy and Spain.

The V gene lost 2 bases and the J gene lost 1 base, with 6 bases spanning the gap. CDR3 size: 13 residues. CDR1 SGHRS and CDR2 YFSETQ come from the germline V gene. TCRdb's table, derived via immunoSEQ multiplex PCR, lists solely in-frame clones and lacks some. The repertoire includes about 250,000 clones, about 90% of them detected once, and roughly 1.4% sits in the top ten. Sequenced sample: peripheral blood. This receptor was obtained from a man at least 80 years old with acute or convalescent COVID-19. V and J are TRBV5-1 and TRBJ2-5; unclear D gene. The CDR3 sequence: CASSFERQETQYF. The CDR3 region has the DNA TGCGCCAGCAGCTTTGAGCGCCAAGAGACCCAGTACTTC.